This record covers a single TCR beta chain. No antigen is known for it. All of the donors resided in Nashville, Tennessee, and each was a Caucasian adult. This sample is drawn from a study of shared clonotypes between healthy human individuals. As for the study in general: Each donor had three CD4 naive, three CD4 memory, two CD8 naive and one CD8 memory plate. General study results and limits: Clonotype sharing among donors was thought likely to change with sequencing depth. Researchers found naive subsets generally carried larger estimated richness than memory subsets.

Generated by immunoSEQ multiplex PCR, the TCRdb table keeps only in-frame clones and is missing some. The data contain over a million clones, approximately 70% of them singletons. This sequence was found in a young man in good health. Sample: memory CD4+ T cells sorted from blood. Noted subset: CD45RA-negative fraction.

CDR3 DNA sequence: TGTGCCAGCAGCAAAGCGGTCAGGGGGCCCGACACCGGGGAGCTGTTTTTT. This codes for CASSKAVRGPDTGELFF. The J gene is TRBJ2-2, the V gene TRBV9; 8 bases are a match to TRBD1. Germline CDR1 SGDLS, CDR2 YYNGEE. V was pared by 4 bases and J by 3 bases, with 11 bases of the junction left unmatched. This CDR3 is 17 amino acids long. Looking up the rest from reference TRBV9 and TRBJ2-2 gives the full variable domain: DSGVTQTPKHLITATGQRVTLRCSPRSGDLSVYWYQQSLDQGLQFLIQYYNGEERAKGNILERFSAQQFPDLHSELNLSSLELGDSALYFCASSKAVRGPDTGELFFGEGSRLTVL.